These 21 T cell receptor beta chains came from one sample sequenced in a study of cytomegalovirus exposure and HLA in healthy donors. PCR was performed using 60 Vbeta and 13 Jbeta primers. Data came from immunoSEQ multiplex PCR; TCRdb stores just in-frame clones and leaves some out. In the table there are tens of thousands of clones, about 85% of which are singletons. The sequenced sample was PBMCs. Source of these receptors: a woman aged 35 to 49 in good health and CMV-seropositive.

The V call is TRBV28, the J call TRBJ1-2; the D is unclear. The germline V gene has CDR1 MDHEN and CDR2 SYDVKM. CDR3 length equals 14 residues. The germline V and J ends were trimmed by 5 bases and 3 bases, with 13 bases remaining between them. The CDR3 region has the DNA TGTGCCAGCAGTGCTAGCCTGGGGTACTATGGCTACACCTTC. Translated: CASSASLGYYGYTF.

CDR3 amino acids: CASTQGTDQETQYF. The CDR3 region has the DNA TGTGCCAGCACCCAAGGGACAGACCAAGAGACCCAGTACTTC. The chain combines TRBV28 with TRBJ2-5; the match to TRBD1 covers 7 bases. V trimming: 7 bases; J trimming: 0 bases; junction bases outside the gene matches: 5. CDR1 is MDHEN and CDR2 is SYDVKM in the germline V gene. The CDR3 loop spans 14 amino acids. Full variable domain (rest looked up from reference TRBV28 and TRBJ2-5): DVKVTQSSRYLVKRTGEKVFLECVQDMDHENMFWYRQDPGLGLRLIYFSYDVKMKEKGDIPEGYSVSREKKERFSLILESASTNQTSMYLCASTQGTDQETQYFGPGTRLLVL.

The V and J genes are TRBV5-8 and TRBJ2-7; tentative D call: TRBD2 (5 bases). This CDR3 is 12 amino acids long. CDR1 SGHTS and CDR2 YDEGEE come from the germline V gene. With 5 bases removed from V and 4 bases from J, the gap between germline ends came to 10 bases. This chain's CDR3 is CASSQDLYEQYF. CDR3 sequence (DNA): TGTGCCAGCAGTCAGGACTTGTACGAGCAGTACTTC.

CDR3 sequence reads: CASSYLGLNTEAFF. The CDR3 DNA is TGTGCCAGCAGTTACCTGGGCCTGAACACTGAAGCTTTCTTT. This rearrangement joins TRBV6-5 to TRBJ1-1; D gene ambiguous. The length of the CDR3 is 14 residues. Germline loops: CDR1 MNHEY, CDR2 SVGAGI. The V gene lost 2 bases and the J gene lost 0 bases, with 7 bases spanning the gap.

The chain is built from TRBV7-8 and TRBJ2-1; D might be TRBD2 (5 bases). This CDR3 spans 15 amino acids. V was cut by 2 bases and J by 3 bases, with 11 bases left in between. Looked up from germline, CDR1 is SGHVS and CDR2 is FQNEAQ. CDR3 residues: CASSLKSGSYNEQFF. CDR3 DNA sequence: TGTGCCAGCAGCTTAAAGTCTGGGAGCTACAATGAGCAGTTCTTC.

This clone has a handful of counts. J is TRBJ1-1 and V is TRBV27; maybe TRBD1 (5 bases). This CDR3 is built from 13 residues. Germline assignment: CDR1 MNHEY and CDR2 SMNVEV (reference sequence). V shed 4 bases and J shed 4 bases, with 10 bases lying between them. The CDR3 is CASSSLTVTEAFF. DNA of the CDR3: TGTGCCAGCAGTTCCTTGACAGTCACTGAAGCTTTCTTT.

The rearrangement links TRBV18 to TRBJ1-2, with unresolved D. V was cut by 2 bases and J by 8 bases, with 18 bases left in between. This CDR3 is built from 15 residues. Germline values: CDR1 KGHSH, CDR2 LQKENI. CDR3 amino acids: CASSPLMEIRGGYTF. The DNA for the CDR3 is TGTGCCAGCTCACCATTAATGGAAATTCGCGGAGGCTACACCTTC.

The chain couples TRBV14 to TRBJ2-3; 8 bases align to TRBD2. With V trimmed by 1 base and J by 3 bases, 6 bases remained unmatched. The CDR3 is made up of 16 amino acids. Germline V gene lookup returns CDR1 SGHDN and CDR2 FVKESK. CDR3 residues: CASSQGIAGRTDTQYF. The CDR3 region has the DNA TGTGCCAGCAGCCAAGGAATAGCGGGGAGGACAGATACGCAGTATTTT.

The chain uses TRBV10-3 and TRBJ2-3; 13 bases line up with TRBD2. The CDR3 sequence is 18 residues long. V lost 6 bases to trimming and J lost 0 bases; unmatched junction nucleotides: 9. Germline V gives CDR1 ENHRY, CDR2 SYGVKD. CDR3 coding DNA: TGTGCCATCAGATCTCCGACGGGACTAGCGGGGAGCACAGATACGCAGTATTTT. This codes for CAIRSPTGLAGSTDTQYF.

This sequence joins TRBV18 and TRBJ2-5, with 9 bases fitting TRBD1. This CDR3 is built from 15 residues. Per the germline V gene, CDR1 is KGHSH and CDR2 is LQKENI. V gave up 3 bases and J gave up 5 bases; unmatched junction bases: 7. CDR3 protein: CASSPLGQGPETQYF. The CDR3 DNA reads TGTGCCAGCTCACCTCTGGGACAGGGACCGGAGACCCAGTACTTC.

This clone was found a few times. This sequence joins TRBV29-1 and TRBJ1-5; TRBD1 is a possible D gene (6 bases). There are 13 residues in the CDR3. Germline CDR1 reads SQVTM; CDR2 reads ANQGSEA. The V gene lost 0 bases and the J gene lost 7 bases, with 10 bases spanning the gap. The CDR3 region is CSVEEARGQPQHF. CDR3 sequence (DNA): TGCAGCGTTGAAGAAGCCAGGGGACAGCCCCAGCATTTT.

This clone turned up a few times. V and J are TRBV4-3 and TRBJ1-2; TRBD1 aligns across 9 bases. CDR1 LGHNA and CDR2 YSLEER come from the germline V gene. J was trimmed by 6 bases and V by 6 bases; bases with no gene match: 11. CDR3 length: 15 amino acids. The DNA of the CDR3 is TGCGCCAGCAGTCAATTCCGTTGGACAGGGGATGGCTACACCTTC. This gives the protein CASSQFRWTGDGYTF.

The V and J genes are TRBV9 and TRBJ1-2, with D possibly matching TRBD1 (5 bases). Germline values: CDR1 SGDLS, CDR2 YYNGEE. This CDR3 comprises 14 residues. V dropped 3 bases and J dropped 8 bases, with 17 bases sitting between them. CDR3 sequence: CASSASGTHRGYTF. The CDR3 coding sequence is TGTGCCAGCAGCGCCTCCGGGACTCATAGGGGCTACACCTTC. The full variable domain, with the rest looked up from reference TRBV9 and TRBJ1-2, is DSGVTQTPKHLITATGQRVTLRCSPRSGDLSVYWYQQSLDQGLQFLIQYYNGEERAKGNILERFSAQQFPDLHSELNLSSLELGDSALYFCASSASGTHRGYTFGSGTRLTVV.

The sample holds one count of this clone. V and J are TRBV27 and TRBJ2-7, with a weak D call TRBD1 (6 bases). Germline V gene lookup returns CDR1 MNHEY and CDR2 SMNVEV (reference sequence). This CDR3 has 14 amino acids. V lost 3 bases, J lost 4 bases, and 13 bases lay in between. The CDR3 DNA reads TGTGCCAGCAGTTTGCAGGGGCCCGCGTACGAGCAGTACTTC. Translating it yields CASSLQGPAYEQYF.

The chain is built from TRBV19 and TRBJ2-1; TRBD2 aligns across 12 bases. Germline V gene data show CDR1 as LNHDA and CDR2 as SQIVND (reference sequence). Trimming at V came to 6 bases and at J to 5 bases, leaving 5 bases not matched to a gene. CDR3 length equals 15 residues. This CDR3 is CASRIRLAGDNEQFF. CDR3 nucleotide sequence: TGTGCCAGTAGGATAAGACTAGCGGGAGACAATGAGCAGTTCTTC.

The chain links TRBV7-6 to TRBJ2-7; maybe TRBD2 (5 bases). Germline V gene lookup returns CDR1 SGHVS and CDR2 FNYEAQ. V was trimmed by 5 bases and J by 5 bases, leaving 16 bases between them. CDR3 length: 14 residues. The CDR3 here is CASSPERVGNEQYF. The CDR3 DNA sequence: TGTGCCAGCAGCCCCGAGAGGGTAGGGAACGAGCAGTACTTC. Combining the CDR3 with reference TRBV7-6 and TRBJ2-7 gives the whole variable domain GAGVSQSPRYKVTKRGQDVALRCDPISGHVSLYWYRQALGQGPEFLTYFNYEAQQDKSGLPNDRFSAERPEGSISTLTIQRTEQRDSAMYRCASSPERVGNEQYFGPGTRLTVT.

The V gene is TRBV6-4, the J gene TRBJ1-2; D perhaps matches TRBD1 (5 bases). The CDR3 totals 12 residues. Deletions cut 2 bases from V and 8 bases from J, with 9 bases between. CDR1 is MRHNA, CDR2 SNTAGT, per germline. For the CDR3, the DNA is TGTGCCAGCAGTGACCTTCGGGGGGGCTACACCTTC. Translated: CASSDLRGGYTF.

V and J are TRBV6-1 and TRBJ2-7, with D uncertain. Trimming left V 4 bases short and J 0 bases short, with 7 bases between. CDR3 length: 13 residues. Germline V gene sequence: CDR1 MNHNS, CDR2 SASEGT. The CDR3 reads CASSVLSSYEQYF. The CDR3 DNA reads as TGTGCCAGCAGTGTTTTGAGCTCCTACGAGCAGTACTTC.

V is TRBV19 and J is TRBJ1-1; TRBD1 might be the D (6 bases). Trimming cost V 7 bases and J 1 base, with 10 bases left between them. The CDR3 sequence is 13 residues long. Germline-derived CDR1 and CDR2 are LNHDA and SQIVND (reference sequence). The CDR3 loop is CASIQGGNTEAFF. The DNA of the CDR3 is TGTGCCAGTATTCAAGGGGGGAACACTGAAGCTTTCTTT.

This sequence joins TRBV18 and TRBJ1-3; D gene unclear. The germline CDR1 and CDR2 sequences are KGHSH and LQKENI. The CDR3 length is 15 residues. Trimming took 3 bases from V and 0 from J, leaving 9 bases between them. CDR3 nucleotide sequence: TGTGCCAGCTCACCCGTCGGAGACTCTGGAAACACCATATATTTT. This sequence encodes CASSPVGDSGNTIYF.

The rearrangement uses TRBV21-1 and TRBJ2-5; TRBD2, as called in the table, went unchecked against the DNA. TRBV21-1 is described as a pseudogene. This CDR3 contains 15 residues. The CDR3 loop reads CASRTGKTSQETQYF. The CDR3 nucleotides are TGTGCCAGCAGAACCGGAAAGACTTCGCAAGAGACCCAGTACTTC.